Reported below is one T cell receptor beta chain. This sample is part of a study of blood T cell repertoires in COVID-19. Method: immunoSEQ multiplex PCR; TCRdb's copy keeps in-frame clones and lacks some. The data show more than 200,000 clones, around 86% seen once. V was pared by 6 bases and J by 2 bases, with 14 bases of the junction left unmatched. CDR1 and CDR2 (germline): SEHNR, FQNEAQ (reference sequence). This CDR3 is 17 amino acids long. Sequenced sample: peripheral blood. The chain combines TRBV7-9 with TRBJ2-3, with 7 bases matching TRBD2. This TCR was recovered from a man in his forties or fifties with acute or convalescent COVID-19. The DNA for the CDR3 is TGTGCCAGCAGTCCGAGGCGGGGGACCTTATCCACAGATACGCAGTATTTT. As protein: CASSPRRGTLSTDTQYF.